The T cell receptor beta chain described here comes from a study of cytomegalovirus exposure and HLA in healthy donors. Vbeta (60) and Jbeta (13) primers were used in the PCR. Libraries were prepared by immunoSEQ multiplex PCR; TCRdb keeps only in-frame clonotypes and omits some of them. This table has 150,000 to 200,000 clones, 65% to 70% appearing once. The receptor was derived from a woman under 30 in good health and CMV-seropositive. The sample taken for sequencing was PBMCs.

CDR3 DNA: TGCGCCAGCAGCTGGGGACAGGGGAACTATGGCTACACCTTC. Encoded protein: CASSWGQGNYGYTF. The gene calls are TRBV5-1 and TRBJ1-2; 10 nucleotides match TRBD1. Trimming cost V 3 bases and J 2 bases; bases outside gene matches: 1. Germline V gene lookup returns CDR1 SGHRS and CDR2 YFSETQ. CDR3 size: 14 residues.